This T cell receptor (beta chain) was retrieved from a study of blood T cells in healthy people across ages. Overall study: Per two T cells, template switching captured roughly one barcoded beta molecule. Study-level points and caveats: Compared with aged donors, long-lived donors showed fewer expanded clones, suggesting selection.

Alongside a J-beta primer mix, a sample-barcoded 5' primer served in a second PCR lasting roughly 7 to 11 cycles. Each cDNA molecule was tagged by a template-switch adaptor with 12 random nucleotides. All samples yielded 3 million or more CDR3-containing paired-end reads. Using its own MiXCR run on the 5' RACE reads, TCRdb lists one record per CDR3 protein. The table shows some 1.6 million distinct CDR3 sequences, with approximately 32% occurring only once. CDR3 length: 13 amino acids. Unmatched junction bases numbered 6, after V lost 6 bases and J lost 4 bases. CDR1 and CDR2 (germline): MNHEY, SMNVEV (reference sequence). As to this clonotype: Antigen specificity is unknown.

The sample consisted of blood. The TCR sequence derives from a young woman in good health. The V call is TRBV27, the J call TRBJ2-7; TRBD1 agrees at 7 bases. CDR3 loop: CASRNGTVYEQYF. In nucleotides, the CDR3 is TGTGCCAGCAGAAACGGGACAGTATACGAGCAGTACTTC.